Below are 3 T cell receptor beta chains sequenced from a single sample in a study of tumor T cells in aggressive B-cell lymphoma. Sequenced by immunoSEQ multiplex PCR; TCRdb stores in-frame clones only, minus some. The sample holds 2,000 or so clones, roughly 90% seen once. Sequencing was carried out using tumor tissue. All receptors come from an adult with diffuse large B cell lymphoma.

This clone has a single count. This rearrangement joins TRBV11-2 to TRBJ2-7; D is perhaps TRBD2 (6 bases). The germline CDR1 and CDR2 sequences are SGHAT and FQNNGV. The ends were cut back, 1 base at V and 1 base at J, with 17 bases in the middle. The CDR3 has 17 amino acids. The CDR3, as DNA: TGTGCCAGCAGCTTAGGTCTGGACTATGCGGGATCCTACGAGCAGTACTTC. Protein product: CASSLGLDYAGSYEQYF.

The chain is built from TRBV2 and TRBJ2-5, with a tentative D call TRBD1 (5 bases). The germline CDR1 and CDR2 sequences are SNHLY and FYNNEI. V was trimmed by 1 base and J by 0 bases, leaving 12 bases between them. The CDR3 loop spans 16 amino acids. The chain's CDR3 is CASSEVGSGYQETQYF. The CDR3 DNA is TGTGCCAGCAGTGAAGTGGGTTCAGGGTACCAAGAGACCCAGTACTTC.

Only one count was recorded for this clone. V gene TRBV10-3 combines with J gene TRBJ1-2, with 8 bases fitting TRBD1. The germline gives CDR1 ENHRY, CDR2 SYGVKD. The CDR3 runs to 16 residues. With V trimmed by 4 bases and J by 2 bases, 9 bases remained unmatched. The CDR3, as DNA: TGTGCCATCAGTGTATCCGCAGGGGGCGGAAACTATGGCTACACCTTC. This sequence encodes CAISVSAGGGNYGYTF.